Reported below is one TCR beta chain. No antigen is known for it. PCR involved 60 Vbeta and 13 Jbeta primers. Profiling relied on immunoSEQ multiplex PCR, and the TCRdb table lists in-frame clones only, not all of them. The sample has some 100,000 clones, 74% seen once. This record belongs to a study of cytomegalovirus exposure and HLA in healthy donors. Study context: Findings of an earlier analysis included more than 90 million unique TCR beta sequences from about 180 million T cells. Whole-study findings and limits: Later analysis indicated greater clonal expansion among HLA-associated TCR beta chains than among equally common other chains. A classifier reportedly called cytomegalovirus status with high sensitivity and specificity. In a later analysis, at a false discovery rate of 0.05, under 20,000 TCR beta sequences matched HLA alleles.

V was trimmed by 5 bases and J by 8 bases, leaving 18 bases between them. CDR1 is SNHLY and CDR2 is FYNNEI in the germline V gene. There are 15 residues in the CDR3. The chain is built from TRBV2 and TRBJ1-4; no clear D gene. The sequenced sample consisted of PBMCs. This TCR was recovered from a woman between 50 and 59 years old in good health and CMV-seropositive. The CDR3 nucleotides read TGTGCCAGCAGTCTTCTCGGGGAAGGTTCCGAAAAACTGTTTTTT. This encodes CASSLLGEGSEKLFF.